This TCR beta chain was captured by sequencing in a study of PD-1 blockade in classical Hodgkin lymphoma. Study results and caveats: Whatever underlies the repertoire differences (possibly disease activity or prior therapy) remains undefined. According to reports, newly diagnosed patients had lower baseline TCR diversity than healthy donors, and relapsed/refractory patients had lower baseline TCR diversity still.

The assay was immunoSEQ multiplex PCR, and TCRdb's table has in-frame clones only and misses some. Among 100,000 or so clones listed, over 85% were seen once. This CDR3 contains 15 residues. In germline, CDR1 is SQVTM, CDR2 ANQGSEA. The junction had 4 bases not matched to a gene; V was cut back by 1 base and J by 4 bases. Details on this clone: Its target is not known.

Time point indicated: cycle 4 day 1 (C4D1), after less than seven weeks of nivolumab. Autologous stem cell transplantation was followed by relapse in every patient, and brentuximab vedotin exposure varied. J is TRBJ2-3 and V is TRBV29-1; 11 bases match TRBD2. Sample: peripheral blood mononuclear cells (PBMCs), taken before the fourth cycle of nivolumab. This clonotype was obtained from a human donor with classical Hodgkin lymphoma. The chain's CDR3 is CSVEGLAGIADTQYF. The CDR3 nucleotides are TGCAGCGTTGAAGGACTAGCGGGAATCGCAGATACGCAGTATTTT.